The sequence of this T cell receptor (beta chain) was determined in a study of OX40 agonist ivuxolimab in advanced cancers. Study summary: Administration of intravenous ivuxolimab to patients occurred every 2 weeks at 0.01 to 10 mg/kg. Subjects had a mean age of about 65 years, with a range of about 23 to 85; almost 85% were male.

As regards this clone: Its antigen is undetermined.

Trimming shortened V by 7 bases and J by 2 bases, and 14 bases separated the two germline ends. Germline V gene lookup returns CDR1 SQVTM and CDR2 ANQGSEA. This CDR3 comprises 13 residues. Whole-study findings and limits: CD4+ and CD8+ blood T cells expanded clonally by week 6 at 0.1 to 3.0 mg/kg. Relative to CD4+ cells, CD8+ T cells on average had more expanded clones.

Repertoires were generated with immunoSEQ multiplex PCR, while TCRdb's copy carries only in-frame clones and drops some. The sample lists around 33,000 clones, around 84% occurring once. The origin of this receptor is an adult with an advanced solid tumor such as melanoma, head and neck, liver or kidney cancer. The source material was CD4+ or CD8+ T cells sorted from blood, sampled in a trial of the OX40 agonist ivuxolimab. The rearrangement uses TRBV29-1 and TRBJ1-2; tentatively, D is TRBD1 (6 bases). The CDR3 DNA follows: TGCAGCGCCCTAGGGGGAATCAACTATGGCTACACCTTC. This translates into CSALGGINYGYTF. The entire variable domain, with the rest obtained from reference TRBV29-1 and TRBJ1-2, is as follows: SAVISQKPSRDICQRGTSLTIQCQVDSQVTMMFWYRQQPGQSLTLIATANQGSEATYESGFVIDKFPISRPNLTFSTLTVSNMSPEDSSIYLCSALGGINYGYTFGSGTRLTVV.